The present entry profiles one T cell receptor (beta chain) with its context. Its antigen remains unidentified. This sample stems from a study of blood T cells in healthy people across ages. A J-beta primer mix and a sample-barcoded 5' primer were used in a second PCR of roughly 6 to 11 cycles. TCRdb redid the calling of the 5' RACE reads with MiXCR, one entry per CDR3 protein. The table has 1.6 million or so distinct CDR3 sequences, about 31% seen once. Study-level points and caveats: Roughly linearly, TCR beta diversity per million T cells fell as age increased. Strong correlation linked observed beta diversity and percent naive T cells.

Isolated per sample were at least 7 million PBMCs. The CDR3 totals 15 residues. From germline, CDR1 is SEHNR and CDR2 FQNEAQ (reference sequence). Losses at the gene ends were 4 bases for V and 3 bases for J; bases not matched to a gene: 5. The clonotype originates from a woman aged 25-40 years in good health. The chain joins TRBV7-9 to TRBJ1-5; TRBD1 matches at 8 bases. Sequencing was performed on blood. CDR3 bases: TGTGCCAGCAGCTCTGACAGGGGTGCCAATCAGCCCCAGCATTTT. Translated, it gives CASSSDRGANQPQHF. The full variable domain, rest sourced from reference TRBV7-9 and TRBJ1-5, is DTGVSQNPRHKITKRGQNVTFRCDPISEHNRLYWYRQTLGQGPEFLTYFQNEAQLEKSRLLSDRFSAERPKGSFSTLEIQRTEQGDSAMYLCASSSDRGANQPQHFGDGTRLSIL.